This T cell receptor beta chain was documented in a study of cytomegalovirus exposure and HLA in healthy donors. About this clone itself: Its antigen remains unknown.

60 Vbeta and 13 Jbeta primers were used in PCR. Only in-frame clones appear in the TCRdb table, and some are missing; sequencing was by immunoSEQ multiplex PCR. This sample has under 300,000 clones; 80% to 90% occur once, and the top ten carry 3.5% to 4%. General study results and limits: There was a cluster of highly shared sequence variants that was likely a sequencing artifact.

V trimming: 1 base; J trimming: 8 bases; junction bases outside the gene matches: 10. In germline, CDR1 is SGHRS, CDR2 YFSETQ. This CDR3 region has 16 residues. The rearrangement joins TRBV5-1 to TRBJ1-4; TRBD1 matches at 8 bases. The sample taken for sequencing was PBMCs. The receptor's source is a man aged 40-49 years in good health and CMV-seropositive. For the CDR3, the DNA is TGCGCCAGCAGCTTGCCGTCCGGGACAGGCGGCGAAAAACTGTTTTTT. Protein sequence: CASSLPSGTGGEKLFF.